The sample holds one count of the clone carrying this T cell receptor (beta chain). Its specificity is not known. This entry belongs to a study of cytomegalovirus exposure and HLA in healthy donors. Overall study context: Approximately 180 million T cells yielded approximately 100 million unique TCR beta sequences, as an earlier analysis found. Study outcomes and limitations: The authors excluded some V segments, including TRBV6-2 and TRBV6-3, as indistinguishable. The study listed roughly 160 cytomegalovirus-associated TCR beta chains. Published work reported that the classifier diagnosed cytomegalovirus status with high specificity and sensitivity.

The PCR was carried out with 60 Vbeta primers and 13 Jbeta primers. Measured with immunoSEQ multiplex PCR; TCRdb has only the in-frame clones, and not every one. The data contain about 160,000 clones, more than 65% of them seen just once; the ten biggest clones take up under 8%. This CDR3 is 14 amino acids long. V dropped 6 bases and J dropped 6; count of bases not matched to a gene: 10. The V gene's germline CDR1 is MNHEY and CDR2 SVGAGI. The rearrangement uses TRBV6-5 and TRBJ1-2; 7 bases are shared with TRBD1. The receptor was derived from a man aged 45 to 65 in good health and CMV-seropositive. Sequenced sample: PBMCs. DNA for the CDR3: TGTGCCAGCAGCTCCCCCGACAGGGAAAATGGCTACACCTTC. Protein: CASSSPDRENGYTF.